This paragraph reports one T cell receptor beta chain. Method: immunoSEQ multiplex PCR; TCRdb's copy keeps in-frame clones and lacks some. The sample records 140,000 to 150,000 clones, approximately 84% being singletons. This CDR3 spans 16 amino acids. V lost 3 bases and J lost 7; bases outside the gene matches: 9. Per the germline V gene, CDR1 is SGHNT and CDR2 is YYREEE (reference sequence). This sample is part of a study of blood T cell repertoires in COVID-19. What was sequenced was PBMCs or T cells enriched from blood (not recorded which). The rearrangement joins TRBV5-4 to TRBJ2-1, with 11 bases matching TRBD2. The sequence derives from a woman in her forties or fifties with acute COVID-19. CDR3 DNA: TGTGCCAGCAGCTCTACGACTAGCGGGATAGGGAATGAGCAGTTCTTC. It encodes CASSSTTSGIGNEQFF.